The present TCR beta chain was sequenced within a study of blood T cells in healthy people across ages. Points from the study as a whole: Versus aged donors, long-lived donors had higher diversity and more naive CD4+ cells. Diversity of TCR beta correlated strongly with naive T cell percentage.

Next came a second PCR, run for about 6 to 12 cycles, which used a sample-barcoded 5' primer along with a J-beta primer mix. The template-switch adaptor was a 5' adaptor with 12 random nucleotides. It tagged each cDNA molecule. TCRdb used MiXCR to reprocess the 5' RACE reads, holding one entry per CDR3 protein. This sample has around 650,000 distinct CDR3 sequences, with 35% to 50% found just once. The V gene lost 4 bases and the J gene lost 2 bases, with 16 bases spanning the gap. The CDR3 runs 16 residues. In germline, CDR1 is LGHDT, CDR2 YNNKEL (reference sequence). Points on this clonotype: The antigen remains unidentified.

Samples each had at least 6 micrograms of total RNA extracted. The sequence was obtained from an elderly man in good health. What was sequenced was blood. The V call is TRBV3-1, the J call TRBJ2-3, with D maybe TRBD1 (6 bases). Written as DNA, the CDR3 is TGTGCCAGCAGCCCCATCAGGGACATCACCACAGATACGCAGTATTTT. This translates into CASSPIRDITTDTQYF.